These 26 T cell receptor beta chains were sequenced from one sample in a study of T cell changes during pregnancy in multiple sclerosis. The protocol was immunoSEQ multiplex PCR, while the TCRdb copy is restricted to in-frame clones and leaves out a portion. Altogether over 65,000 clones are present, 80% to 95% being singletons, with the ten largest covering roughly 2.5%. Sequencing was performed on peripheral blood, taken in the first trimester of pregnancy. Receptors originate from a female donor with multiple sclerosis, enrolled in a pregnancy study.

This clone was seen only once. This chain links TRBV2 with TRBJ2-7; 10 positions match TRBD2. CDR3 length: 15 residues. The ends lost 6 bases at V and 3 bases at J; junction bases unmatched: 8. Per germline, CDR1 SNHLY and CDR2 FYNNEI. DNA of the CDR3: TGTGCCAGCAGCGGCTTAGCGGGAGGCCTCTACGAGCAGTACTTC. As protein: CASSGLAGGLYEQYF.

The chain has TRBV11-2 and TRBJ2-4, with D possibly matching TRBD1 (6 bases). The V gene's germline CDR1 is SGHAT and CDR2 FQNNGV. The CDR3 runs 15 residues. V lost 0 bases to trimming and J lost 5 bases, with 11 bases between them. The CDR3 DNA follows: TGTGCCAGCAGCTTAGATGGGGGCAGGGAAAACATTCAGTACTTC. Translating gives CASSLDGGRENIQYF.

This clone was counted a single time. The chain recombines TRBV11-3 with TRBJ1-1, with D possibly matching TRBD1 (6 bases). Germline loops: CDR1 SGHNT, CDR2 YENEEA. The ends were cut back, 5 bases at V and 2 bases at J, with 15 bases in the middle. The CDR3 runs 15 residues. DNA of the CDR3: TGTGCCAGCAGCAGGGGGGGAGATGCAAACACTGAAGCTTTCTTT. Its protein is CASSRGGDANTEAFF.

The chain has TRBV5-6 and TRBJ1-2, with 12 bases fitting TRBD1. The CDR3 has 15 residues. With V trimmed by 3 bases and J by 4 bases, 4 bases remained unmatched. Germline V CDR1 and CDR2: SGHDT, YYEEEE. The CDR3 spells CASSSGTGGTYGYTF. CDR3 in DNA: TGTGCCAGCAGCTCTGGGACAGGGGGCACCTATGGCTACACCTTC.

The chain recombines TRBV16 with TRBJ2-1; 8 bases line up with TRBD1. CDR1 is KGHSY, CDR2 FQNENV, per germline. V lost 4 bases, J lost 0 bases, and 8 bases stayed unmatched. The CDR3 has 17 amino acids. The CDR3: CASSLGQGRSSYNEQFF. In DNA, the CDR3 is TGTGCCAGCAGCCTCGGACAGGGTAGGAGCTCCTACAATGAGCAGTTCTTC.

CDR3 sequence (DNA): TGTGCCAGCAGTTCCACTAGCGGGGGGACTCGGAAGACCCAGTACTTC. Protein product: CASSSTSGGTRKTQYF. The J gene is TRBJ2-5, the V gene TRBV27; 12 positions agree with TRBD2. Germline V CDR1 and CDR2: MNHEY, SMNVEV (reference sequence). J was trimmed by 6 bases and V by 4 bases; bases with no gene match: 9. This CDR3 comprises 16 residues.

The chain employs TRBV7-3 and TRBJ2-3; D is unclear. Trimming left V 0 bases short and J 0 bases short, with 10 bases between. Germline V gene data show CDR1 as SGHTA and CDR2 as FQGTGA. The CDR3 consists of 16 residues. CDR3 residues: CASSLTLSRSTDTQYF. The CDR3 bases are TGTGCCAGCAGCTTAACGCTTAGCCGTAGCACAGATACGCAGTATTTT.

This clone has only one observation. This rearrangement joins TRBV18 to TRBJ2-7, with 13 bases that match TRBD2. In germline, CDR1 is KGHSH, CDR2 LQKENI. The CDR3 runs to 18 residues. The J segment lost 2 bases and the V segment lost 2 bases, leaving 9 bases of the junction unmatched. DNA for the CDR3: TGTGCCAGCTCACCAAGCCCCCCGGGACTAGCGGGGACCTACGAGCAGTACTTC. Translation: CASSPSPPGLAGTYEQYF. Combining the CDR3 with reference TRBV18 and TRBJ2-7 gives the whole variable domain NAGVMQNPRHLVRRRGQEARLRCSPMKGHSHVYWYRQLPEEGLKFMVYLQKENIIDESGMPKERFSAEFPKEGPSILRIQQVVRGDSAAYFCASSPSPPGLAGTYEQYFGPGTRLTVT.

This clone has more than one count but fewer than ten. V and J are TRBV18 and TRBJ1-1; D is undetermined. Germline loops: CDR1 KGHSH, CDR2 LQKENI. The germline V and J ends were trimmed by 2 bases and 6 bases, with 13 bases remaining between them. There are 14 residues in the CDR3. The CDR3 sequence is CASSPKAWSAEAFF. CDR3 coding DNA: TGTGCCAGCTCACCAAAGGCATGGAGCGCTGAAGCTTTCTTT.

J is TRBJ2-7 and V is TRBV4-1; perhaps TRBD1 as D (5 bases). CDR3 length: 13 amino acids. From germline, CDR1 is MGHRA and CDR2 YSYEKL. Trimming pared 0 bases from V and 4 bases from J, leaving 7 bases between. CDR3 DNA sequence: TGCGCCAGCAGCCAAGATAGGGGTTACGAGCAGTACTTC. Its translation: CASSQDRGYEQYF.

The rearrangement joins TRBV7-9 to TRBJ1-2; D remains ambiguous. The CDR3 totals 12 residues. V was shortened by 3 bases and J by 6 bases, with 8 bases between the two germline ends. The germline gives CDR1 SEHNR, CDR2 FQNEAQ (reference sequence). The CDR3 region has the DNA TGTGCCAGCAGCTTTAACAGAGATGGCTACACCTTC. Protein product: CASSFNRDGYTF.

The CDR3, as DNA: TGTGCCAGCAGTGAAGAAGACATTAACTACGAGCAGTACTTC. Translating gives CASSEEDINYEQYF. The V gene is TRBV6-1, the J gene TRBJ2-7; D gene uncertain. The V end lost 1 base, the J end lost 3 bases, and 10 bases lay between the germline ends. From germline, CDR1 is MNHNS and CDR2 SASEGT. The CDR3 is 14 amino acids.

The genes are TRBV7-9 and TRBJ2-1; 11 nucleotides agree with TRBD2. CDR3 length equals 15 residues. Trimming removed 5 bases from V and 4 bases from J; junction bases left unmatched: 4. The germline V gene encodes CDR1 SEHNR and CDR2 FQNEAQ (reference sequence). Here the CDR3 reads CASSPGTSGYNEQFF. CDR3 sequence (DNA): TGTGCCAGCAGCCCAGGGACTAGCGGTTACAATGAGCAGTTCTTC.

The rearrangement links TRBV6-5 to TRBJ2-5; 7 nucleotides match TRBD1. Germline-derived CDR1 and CDR2 are MNHEY and SVGAGI. CDR3 length equals 13 residues. V lost 7 bases to trimming and J lost 6 bases; unmatched junction nucleotides: 8. The CDR3 nucleotides are TGTGCCAGCACCGAGACAGGGTCGAAGACCCAGTACTTC. Its translation: CASTETGSKTQYF.

This chain uses TRBV19 with TRBJ2-5, with 9 bases aligning to TRBD2. Unmatched junction bases numbered 4, after V lost 3 bases and J lost 2 bases. This CDR3 region has 15 residues. Looked up from germline, CDR1 is LNHDA and CDR2 is SQIVND (reference sequence). Here the CDR3 reads CASSMPSGTQETQYF. The CDR3 nucleotides are TGTGCCAGTAGTATGCCTAGCGGGACACAAGAGACCCAGTACTTC.

This chain connects TRBV5-4 to TRBJ2-7; TRBD2 is a possible D gene (6 bases). CDR1 and CDR2 (germline): SGHNT, YYREEE (reference sequence). There are 15 residues in the CDR3. V lost 4 bases and J lost 2, with 16 bases in between. Here the CDR3 reads CASSPGGAATYEQYF. In DNA, the CDR3 is TGTGCCAGCAGCCCCGGGGGAGCGGCTACCTACGAGCAGTACTTC.

This CDR3 is CASSQDSGDSYNEQFF. Here the CDR3 DNA reads TGTGCCAGCAGCCAAGATTCAGGGGACTCCTACAATGAGCAGTTCTTC. V is TRBV14 and J is TRBJ2-1; tentatively, D is TRBD1 (6 bases). The CDR3 covers 16 residues. Germline values: CDR1 SGHDN, CDR2 FVKESK. Trimming removed 0 bases at V and 0 bases at J, with 9 bases between.

J is TRBJ2-1 and V is TRBV5-8; 7 bases match TRBD2. V trimming: 2 bases; J trimming: 0 bases; junction bases outside the gene matches: 8. The CDR3 extends over 17 amino acids. Germline V gene lookup returns CDR1 SGHTS and CDR2 YDEGEE. In DNA form, the CDR3 reads TGTGCCAGCAGCTTCGGATTCCTAGCGGTCTCCTACAATGAGCAGTTCTTC. Protein sequence: CASSFGFLAVSYNEQFF.

This chain uses TRBV9 with TRBJ2-2, with a tentative D call TRBD1 (5 bases). Germline values: CDR1 SGDLS, CDR2 YYNGEE. V shed 1 base and J shed 4 bases, with 14 bases lying between them. This CDR3 region has 16 residues. The CDR3: CASSVPPGWGTGELFF. The DNA for the CDR3 is TGTGCCAGCAGCGTACCCCCAGGGTGGGGCACCGGGGAGCTGTTTTTT.

V and J are TRBV27 and TRBJ2-7; D perhaps matches TRBD2 (5 bases). Germline V gives CDR1 MNHEY, CDR2 SMNVEV (reference sequence). Trimming cost V 7 bases and J 3 bases, with 16 bases left between them. The CDR3 is 14 amino acids. The CDR3 DNA reads as TGTGCCAGCACCCCTCGCGGCGGGCTCTACGAGCAGTACTTC. Protein sequence: CASTPRGGLYEQYF.

The chain couples TRBV5-1 to TRBJ2-7, with 11 bases identical to TRBD2. Germline V lookup: CDR1 SGHRS, CDR2 YFSETQ. The J segment lost 5 bases and the V segment lost 0 bases, leaving 4 bases of the junction unmatched. The CDR3 consists of 15 residues. The CDR3 is CASSLGLAGRDEQYF. DNA of the CDR3: TGCGCCAGCAGCTTGGGACTAGCGGGGAGAGACGAGCAGTACTTC.

The V call is TRBV19, the J call TRBJ1-1; 10 bases map to TRBD1. CDR1 LNHDA and CDR2 SQIVND come from the germline V gene (reference sequence). The CDR3 runs to 15 residues. The trim removed 7 bases at V and 4 bases at J, leaving 9 bases unmatched. DNA for the CDR3: TGTGCCAGTACCATTGCGACAGGGGGCCTCACTGAAGCTTTCTTT. It is translated as CASTIATGGLTEAFF.

This chain connects TRBV7-9 to TRBJ2-5, with 13 bases fitting TRBD2. Germline V gives CDR1 SEHNR, CDR2 FQNEAQ (reference sequence). CDR3 length: 17 amino acids. V trimming: 3 bases; J trimming: 3 bases; junction bases outside the gene matches: 7. In DNA, the CDR3 is TGTGCCAGCAGCTTCACGGGACTAGCGGGGTTTAAAGAGACCCAGTACTTC. This gives the protein CASSFTGLAGFKETQYF.

This rearrangement joins TRBV6-6 to TRBJ2-1, with 9 positions matching TRBD2. Germline V CDR1 and CDR2: MNHNY, SVGAGI (reference sequence). Trimming removed 8 bases from V and 7 bases from J; junction bases left unmatched: 12. The CDR3 is 15 amino acids. CDR3 protein: CASESASGNQNEQFF. The DNA for the CDR3 is TGTGCCAGCGAATCGGCTAGCGGGAATCAGAATGAGCAGTTCTTC.

This clone was observed once. This chain uses TRBV11-2 with TRBJ2-1; TRBD2 matches 11 bases. This CDR3 is built from 15 residues. The germline CDR1 and CDR2 sequences are SGHAT and FQNNGV. Trimming cost V 5 bases and J 7 bases; bases outside gene matches: 7. The chain's CDR3 is CASSPTSGGYNEQFF. Here the CDR3 DNA reads TGTGCCAGCAGCCCAACTAGCGGGGGATATAATGAGCAGTTCTTC.

The V and J genes are TRBV7-3 and TRBJ2-5; 8 positions agree with TRBD2. CDR3 size: 14 residues. Germline CDR1 SGHTA, CDR2 FQGTGA. V trimming: 4 bases; J trimming: 2 bases; junction bases outside the gene matches: 3. For the CDR3, the DNA is TGTGCCAGCAGCTCCGGGGGGGCTCAAGAGACCCAGTACTTC. Translation gives CASSSGGAQETQYF.